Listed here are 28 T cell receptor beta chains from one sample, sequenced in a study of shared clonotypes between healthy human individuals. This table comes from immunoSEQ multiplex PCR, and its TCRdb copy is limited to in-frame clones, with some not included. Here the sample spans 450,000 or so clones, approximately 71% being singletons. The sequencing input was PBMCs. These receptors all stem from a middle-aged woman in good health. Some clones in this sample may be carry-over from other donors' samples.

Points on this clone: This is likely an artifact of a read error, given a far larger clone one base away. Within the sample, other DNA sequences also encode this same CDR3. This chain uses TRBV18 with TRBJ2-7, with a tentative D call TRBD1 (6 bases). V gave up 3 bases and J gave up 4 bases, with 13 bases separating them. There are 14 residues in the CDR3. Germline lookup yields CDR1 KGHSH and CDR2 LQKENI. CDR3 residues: CASSPGWDTYEQYF. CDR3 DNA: TGTGCCAGCTCACCTGGCTGGGACACGTACGAGCAGTACTTC. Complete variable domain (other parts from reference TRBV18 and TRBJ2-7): NAGVMQNPRHLVRRRGQEARLRCSPMKGHSHVYWYRQLPEEGLKFMVYLQKENIIDESGMPKERFSAEFPKEGPSILRIQQVVRGDSAAYFCASSPGWDTYEQYFGPGTRLTVT.

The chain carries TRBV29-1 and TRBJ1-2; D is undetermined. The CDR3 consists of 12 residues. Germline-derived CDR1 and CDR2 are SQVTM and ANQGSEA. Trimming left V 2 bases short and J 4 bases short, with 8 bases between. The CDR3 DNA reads TGCAGCGTTGAAAGCGACACCTATGGCTACACCTTC. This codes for CSVESDTYGYTF.

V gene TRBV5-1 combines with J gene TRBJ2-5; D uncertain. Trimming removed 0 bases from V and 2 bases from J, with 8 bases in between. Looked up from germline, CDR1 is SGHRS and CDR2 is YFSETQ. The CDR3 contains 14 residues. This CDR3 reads CASSLANRQETQYF. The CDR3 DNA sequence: TGCGCCAGCAGCTTGGCCAACAGACAAGAGACCCAGTACTTC.

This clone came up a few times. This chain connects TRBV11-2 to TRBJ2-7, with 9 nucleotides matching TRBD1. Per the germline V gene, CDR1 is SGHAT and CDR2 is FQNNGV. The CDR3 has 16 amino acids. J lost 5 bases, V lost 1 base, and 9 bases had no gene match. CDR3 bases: TGTGCCAGCAGCTTAGTAAGGGGACAGGGTGTCCACGAGCAGTACTTC. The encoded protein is CASSLVRGQGVHEQYF.

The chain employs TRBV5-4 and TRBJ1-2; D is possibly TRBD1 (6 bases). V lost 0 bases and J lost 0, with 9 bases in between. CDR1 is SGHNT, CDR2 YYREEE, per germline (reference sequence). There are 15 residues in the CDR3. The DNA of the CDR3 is TGTGCCAGCAGCTTGGACAGGGACACTAACTATGGCTACACCTTC. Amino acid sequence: CASSLDRDTNYGYTF. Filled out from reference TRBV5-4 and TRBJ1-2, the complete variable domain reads ETGVTQSPTHLIKTRGQQVTLRCSSQSGHNTVSWYQQALGQGPQFIFQYYREEENGRGNFPPRFSGLQFPNYSSELNVNALELDDSALYLCASSLDRDTNYGYTFGSGTRLTVV.

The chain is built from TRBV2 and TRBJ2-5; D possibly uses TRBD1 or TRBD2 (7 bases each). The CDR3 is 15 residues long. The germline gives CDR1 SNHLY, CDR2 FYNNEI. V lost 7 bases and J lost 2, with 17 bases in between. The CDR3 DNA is TGTGCCAGCACCCGGGGGGACAGCCTACAAGAGACCCAGTACTTC. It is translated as CASTRGDSLQETQYF.

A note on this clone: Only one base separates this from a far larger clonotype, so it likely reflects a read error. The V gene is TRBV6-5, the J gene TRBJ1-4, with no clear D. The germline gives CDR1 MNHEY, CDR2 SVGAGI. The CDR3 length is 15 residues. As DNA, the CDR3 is TGTGCCAACTCACAGTTATTTGTCACTAATGAAAAACTGCTTTTT. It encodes CANSQLFVTNEKLLF.

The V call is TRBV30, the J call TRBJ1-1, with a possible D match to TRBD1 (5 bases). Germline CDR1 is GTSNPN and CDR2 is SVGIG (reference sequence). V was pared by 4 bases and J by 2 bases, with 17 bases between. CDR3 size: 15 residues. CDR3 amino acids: CAWKPRGGLNTEAFF. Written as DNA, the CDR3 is TGTGCCTGGAAGCCTAGGGGCGGTCTTAACACTGAAGCTTTCTTT.

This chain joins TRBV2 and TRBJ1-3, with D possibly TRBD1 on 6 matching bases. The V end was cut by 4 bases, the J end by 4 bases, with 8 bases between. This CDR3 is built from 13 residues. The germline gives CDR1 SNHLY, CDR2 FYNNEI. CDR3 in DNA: TGTGCCAGCAGTGCCGACAGGGGAAACACCATATATTTT. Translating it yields CASSADRGNTIYF.

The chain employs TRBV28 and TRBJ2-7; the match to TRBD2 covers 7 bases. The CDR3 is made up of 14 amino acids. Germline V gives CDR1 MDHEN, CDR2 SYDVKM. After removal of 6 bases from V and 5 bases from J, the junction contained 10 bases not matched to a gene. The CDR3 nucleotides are TGTGCCAGCAGAGCCGGCGGGAGCAGGAACGAGCAGTACTTC. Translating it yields CASRAGGSRNEQYF.

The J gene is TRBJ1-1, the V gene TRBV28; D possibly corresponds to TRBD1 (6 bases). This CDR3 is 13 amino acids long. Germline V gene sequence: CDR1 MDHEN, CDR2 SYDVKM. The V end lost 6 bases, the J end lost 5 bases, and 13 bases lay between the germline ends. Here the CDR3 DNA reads TGTGCCAGCAGACGGCAGGGGAGGACTGAAGCTTTCTTT. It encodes CASRRQGRTEAFF.

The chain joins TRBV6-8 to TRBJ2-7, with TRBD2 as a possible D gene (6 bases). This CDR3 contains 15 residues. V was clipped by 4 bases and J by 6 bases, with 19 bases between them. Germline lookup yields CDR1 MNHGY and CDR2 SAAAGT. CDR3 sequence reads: CASSLWGDGVVEQYF. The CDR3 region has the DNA TGTGCCAGCAGTTTATGGGGGGATGGTGTCGTCGAGCAGTACTTC.

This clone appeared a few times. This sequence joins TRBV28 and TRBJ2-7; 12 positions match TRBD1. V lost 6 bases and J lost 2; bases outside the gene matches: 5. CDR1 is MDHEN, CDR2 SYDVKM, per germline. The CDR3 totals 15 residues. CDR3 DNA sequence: TGTGCCAGCAGCCTCGGGACAGGGGGCCCCTACGAGCAGTACTTC. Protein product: CASSLGTGGPYEQYF.

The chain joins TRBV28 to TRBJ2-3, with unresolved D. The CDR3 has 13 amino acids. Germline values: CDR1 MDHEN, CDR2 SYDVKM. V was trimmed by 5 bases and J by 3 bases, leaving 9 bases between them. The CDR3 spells CASSRVVTDTQYF. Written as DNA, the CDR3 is TGTGCCAGCAGTCGGGTGGTAACAGATACGCAGTATTTT.

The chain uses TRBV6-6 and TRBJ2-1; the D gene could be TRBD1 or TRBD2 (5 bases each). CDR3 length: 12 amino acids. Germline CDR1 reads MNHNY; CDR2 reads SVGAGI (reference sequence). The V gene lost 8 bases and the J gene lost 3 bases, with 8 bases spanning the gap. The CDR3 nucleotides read TGTGCCAGCGGGGACGGCTACAATGAGCAGTTCTTC. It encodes CASGDGYNEQFF.

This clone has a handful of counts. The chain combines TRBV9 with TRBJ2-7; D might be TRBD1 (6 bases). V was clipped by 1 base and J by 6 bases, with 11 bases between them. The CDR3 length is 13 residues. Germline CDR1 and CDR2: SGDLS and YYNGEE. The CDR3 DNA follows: TGTGCCAGCAGCGTAACAGGGTGGTCCGAGCAGTACTTC. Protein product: CASSVTGWSEQYF.

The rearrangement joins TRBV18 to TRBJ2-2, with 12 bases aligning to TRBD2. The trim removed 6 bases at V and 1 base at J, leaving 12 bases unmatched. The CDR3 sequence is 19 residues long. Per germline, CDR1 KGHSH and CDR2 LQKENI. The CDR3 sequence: CASSRGRTSGIGNTGELFF. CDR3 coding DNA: TGTGCCAGCTCCCGAGGGAGGACTAGCGGGATCGGGAACACCGGGGAGCTGTTTTTT.

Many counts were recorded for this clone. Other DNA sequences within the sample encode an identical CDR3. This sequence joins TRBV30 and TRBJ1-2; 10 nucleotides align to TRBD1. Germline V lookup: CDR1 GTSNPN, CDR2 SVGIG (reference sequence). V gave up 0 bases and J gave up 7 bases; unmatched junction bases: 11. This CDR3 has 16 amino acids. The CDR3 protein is CAWSVFETGGESGYTF. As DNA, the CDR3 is TGTGCCTGGAGTGTATTTGAGACAGGGGGCGAAAGTGGCTACACCTTC.

The CDR3: CASSQVGWAGVEQYF. CDR3 bases: TGTGCCAGCAGCCAAGTCGGATGGGCGGGAGTAGAGCAGTACTTC. The gene calls are TRBV4-2 and TRBJ2-7; 7 nucleotides agree with TRBD2. The junction had 10 bases not matched to a gene; V was cut back by 1 base and J by 7 bases. The CDR3 contains 15 residues. In germline, CDR1 is LGHNA, CDR2 YNFKEQ.

The CDR3 here is CASSQQGGETQYF. The CDR3 coding sequence is TGTGCCAGCAGCCAACAGGGTGGCGAGACCCAGTACTTC. V is TRBV27 and J is TRBJ2-5; D possibly corresponds to TRBD1 (6 bases). The germline V gene encodes CDR1 MNHEY and CDR2 SMNVEV (reference sequence). Trimming left V 6 bases short and J 5 bases short, with 13 bases between. The CDR3 totals 13 residues.

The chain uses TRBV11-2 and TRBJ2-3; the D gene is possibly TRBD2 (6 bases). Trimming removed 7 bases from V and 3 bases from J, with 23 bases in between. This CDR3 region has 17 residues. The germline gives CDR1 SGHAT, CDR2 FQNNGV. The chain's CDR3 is CASNPGRGLRWTDTQYF. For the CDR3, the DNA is TGTGCCAGCAACCCGGGGCGGGGCCTCCGTTGGACAGATACGCAGTATTTT.

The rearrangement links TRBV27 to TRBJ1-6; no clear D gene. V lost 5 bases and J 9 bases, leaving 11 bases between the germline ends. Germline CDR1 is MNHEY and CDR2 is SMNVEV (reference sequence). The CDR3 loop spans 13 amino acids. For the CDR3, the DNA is TGTGCCAGCAGTCCAGCCGCGATTTCACCCCTCCACTTT. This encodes CASSPAAISPLHF.

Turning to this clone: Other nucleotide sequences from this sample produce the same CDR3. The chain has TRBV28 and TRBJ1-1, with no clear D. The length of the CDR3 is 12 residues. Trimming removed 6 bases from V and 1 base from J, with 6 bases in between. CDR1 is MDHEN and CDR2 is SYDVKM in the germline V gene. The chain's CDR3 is CASSLTNTEAFF. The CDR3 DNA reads TGTGCCAGCAGCTTGACGAACACTGAAGCTTTCTTT.

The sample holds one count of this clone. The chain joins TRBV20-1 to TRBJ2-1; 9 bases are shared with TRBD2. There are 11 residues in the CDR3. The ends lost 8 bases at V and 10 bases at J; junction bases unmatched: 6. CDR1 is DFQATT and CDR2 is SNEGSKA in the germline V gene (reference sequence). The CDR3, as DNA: TGCAGTCCAGCGGGAGGAGGCGAGCAGTTCTTC. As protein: CSPAGGGEQFF.

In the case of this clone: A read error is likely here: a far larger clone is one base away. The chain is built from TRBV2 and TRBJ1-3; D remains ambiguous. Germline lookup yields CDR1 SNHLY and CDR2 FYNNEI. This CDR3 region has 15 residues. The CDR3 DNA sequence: TGTGCCAGCAAACAGTCTCGGAGCTCTGAAAACACCATATATTTT. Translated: CASKQSRSSENTIYF.

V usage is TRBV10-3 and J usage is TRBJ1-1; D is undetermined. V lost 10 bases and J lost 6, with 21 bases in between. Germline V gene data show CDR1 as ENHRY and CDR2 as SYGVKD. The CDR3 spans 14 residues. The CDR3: CATRLVAEEPEAFF. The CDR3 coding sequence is TGTGCCACCAGGTTAGTTGCCGAGGAACCTGAAGCTTTCTTT.

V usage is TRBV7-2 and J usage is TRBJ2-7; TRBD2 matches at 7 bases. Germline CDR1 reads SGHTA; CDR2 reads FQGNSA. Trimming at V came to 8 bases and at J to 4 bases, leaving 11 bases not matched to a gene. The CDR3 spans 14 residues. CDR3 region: CASLQGGSRYEQYF. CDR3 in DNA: TGTGCCAGCCTTCAGGGCGGGAGCAGATACGAGCAGTACTTC.

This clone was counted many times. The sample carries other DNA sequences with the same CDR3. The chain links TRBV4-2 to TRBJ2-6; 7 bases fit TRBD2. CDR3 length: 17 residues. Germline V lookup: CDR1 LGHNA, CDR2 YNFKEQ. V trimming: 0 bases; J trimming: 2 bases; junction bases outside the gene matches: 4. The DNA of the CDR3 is TGTGCCAGCAGCCAAGATGCGGGGGTAGCTGGGGCCAACGTCCTGACTTTC. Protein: CASSQDAGVAGANVLTF.